Only a few counts were recorded for the clone carrying this T cell receptor beta chain. The junction differs from germline at one of its ends, possibly a read error. The data stem from a study of neurological immune-mediated disorders. CDR1 is MNHEY, CDR2 SMNVEV, per germline (reference sequence). The CDR3 has 13 residues. TCRdb redid the calling of the 5' RACE reads with MiXCR, one entry per CDR3 protein. The sample has fewer than 80,000 distinct CDR3 sequences, roughly 5.6% seen once. The specimen was PBMCs. The J gene is TRBJ1-6, the V gene TRBV27, with D perhaps matching TRBD1 (5 bases). The receptor was isolated from a woman under 40 with multiple sclerosis. Here the CDR3 DNA reads TGTGCCAGTACGACAGTTTATAATTCACCCCTCAACTTT. Its protein product is CASTTVYNSPLNF.